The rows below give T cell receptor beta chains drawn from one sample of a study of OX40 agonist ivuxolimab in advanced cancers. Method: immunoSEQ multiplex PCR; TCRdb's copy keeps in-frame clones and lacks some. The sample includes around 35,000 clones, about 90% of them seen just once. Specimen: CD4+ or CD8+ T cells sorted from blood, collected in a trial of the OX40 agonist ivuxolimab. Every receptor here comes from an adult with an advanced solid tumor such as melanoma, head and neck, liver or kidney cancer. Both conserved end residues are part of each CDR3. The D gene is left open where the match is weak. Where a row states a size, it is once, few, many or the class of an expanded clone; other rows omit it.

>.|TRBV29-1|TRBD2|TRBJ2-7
TGCAGCGTTGAAGATAGCGGGGGGATCTCCTACGAGCAGTACTTC
CSVEDSGGISYEQYF
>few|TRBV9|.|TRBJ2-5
TGTGCCAGCAGCGTAGAAAGCGGAAGACAAGAGACCCAGTACTTC
CASSVESGRQETQYF
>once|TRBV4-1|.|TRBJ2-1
TGCGCCAGCAGCCAAGATCCGGGGCCGAGAGAGCAGTTCTTC
CASSQDPGPREQFF
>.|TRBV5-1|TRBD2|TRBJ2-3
TGCGCCAGCAGCGGAGGGACTAGCGGGTTTGCAGATACGCAGTATTTT
CASSGGTSGFADTQYF
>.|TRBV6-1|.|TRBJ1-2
TGTGCCAGCAGTGAAGCGGACAGCTGGTATGGCTACACCTTC
CASSEADSWYGYTF
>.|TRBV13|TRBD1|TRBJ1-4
TGTGCCAGCAGCCGGACAGGGGAAAACTCGAATGAAAAACTGTTTTTT
CASSRTGENSNEKLFF
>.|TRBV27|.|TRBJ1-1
TGTGCCAGCAGTTTATTTCAGACCCATGAAGCTTTCTTT
CASSLFQTHEAFF
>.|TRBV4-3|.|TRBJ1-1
TGCGCCAGCAGCCAAGCCCCAGAAGGGCGTGCGGCTTTCTTT
CASSQAPEGRAAFF
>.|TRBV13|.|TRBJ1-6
TGTGCCAGCAGTTCAGGGGTAGGGGTTAATTCACCCCTCCACTTT
CASSSGVGVNSPLHF
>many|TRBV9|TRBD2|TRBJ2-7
TGTGCCAGCAGCGCCGGGACTAGCACTTACGAGCAGTACTTC
CASSAGTSTYEQYF
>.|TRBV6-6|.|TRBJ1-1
TGTGCCAGCAGCCCTTCGTGGCCTCCTGAAGCTTTCTTT
CASSPSWPPEAFF
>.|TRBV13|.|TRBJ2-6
TGTGCCAGCAGCCCATACCCCTCTGGGGCCAACGTCCTGACTTTC
CASSPYPSGANVLTF
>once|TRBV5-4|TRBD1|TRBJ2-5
TGTGCCAGCAGCTTCCCGGACAGGGGAGAGACCCAGTACTTC
CASSFPDRGETQYF
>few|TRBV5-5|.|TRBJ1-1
TGTGCCAGCAGCTTGGGTTTGGGGACTGAAGCTTTCTTT
CASSLGLGTEAFF
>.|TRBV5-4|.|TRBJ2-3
TGTGCCAGCAGCCCGGCTGGCAGTCCCCTCGAAACAGATACGCAGTATTTT
CASSPAGSPLETDTQYF
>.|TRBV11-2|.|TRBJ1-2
TGTGCCAGCAGCTTGGCCGGGGCCCTTTATGGCTACACCTTC
CASSLAGALYGYTF
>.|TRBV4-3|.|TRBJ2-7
TGCGCCAGCAGCCCCAACAGGGCAGGCTACGAGCAGTACTTC
CASSPNRAGYEQYF
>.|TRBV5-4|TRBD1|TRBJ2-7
TGTGCCAGCAGCCCAAGACAGGGCCCCTACGAGCAGTACTTC
CASSPRQGPYEQYF
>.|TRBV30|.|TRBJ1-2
TGTGCCTGGAGTACGGGTTTTGATGGCTACACCTTC
CAWSTGFDGYTF
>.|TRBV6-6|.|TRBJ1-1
TGTGCCAGCAGTAGGGACACAGGGCCGAACACTGAAGCTTTCTTT
CASSRDTGPNTEAFF
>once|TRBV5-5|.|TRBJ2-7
TGTGCCAGCAGCTTGGTGTCCGGAGCCTACGAGCAGTACTTC
CASSLVSGAYEQYF
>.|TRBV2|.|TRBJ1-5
TGTGCCAGCAGTGACAATAGCAATCAGCCCCAGCATTTT
CASSDNSNQPQHF
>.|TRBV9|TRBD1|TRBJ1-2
TGTGCCAGCAGCGTGAACCCCGGGACAGGGACCTCCCGTCCCCACAACTATGGCTACACCTTC
CASSVNPGTGTSRPHNYGYTF
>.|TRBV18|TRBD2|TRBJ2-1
TGTGCCAGCTCACCAGGGCGGGGGAGTGACAATGAGCAGTTCTTC
CASSPGRGSDNEQFF
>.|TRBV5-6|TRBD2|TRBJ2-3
TGTGCCAGCAGCTTGGTCAGCGGGGGGCTCACAGATACGCAGTATTTT
CASSLVSGGLTDTQYF
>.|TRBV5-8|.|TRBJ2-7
TGTGCCAGCAGCTTGGAGCGCCGGGAGCAGTACTTC
CASSLERREQYF